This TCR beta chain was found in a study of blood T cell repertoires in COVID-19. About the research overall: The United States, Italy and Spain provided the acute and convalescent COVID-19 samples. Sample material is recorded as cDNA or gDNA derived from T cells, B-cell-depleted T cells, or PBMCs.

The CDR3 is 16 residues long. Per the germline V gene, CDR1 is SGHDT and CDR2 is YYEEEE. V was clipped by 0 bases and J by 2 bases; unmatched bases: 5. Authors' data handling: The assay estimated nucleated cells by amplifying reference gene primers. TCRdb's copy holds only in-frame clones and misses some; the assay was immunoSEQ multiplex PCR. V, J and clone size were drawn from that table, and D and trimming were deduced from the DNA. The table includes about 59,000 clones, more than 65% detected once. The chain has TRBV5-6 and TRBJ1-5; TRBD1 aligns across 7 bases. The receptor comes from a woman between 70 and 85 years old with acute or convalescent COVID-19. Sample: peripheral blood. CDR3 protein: CASSLDRGFRNQPQHF. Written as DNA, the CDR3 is TGTGCCAGCAGCTTGGACAGGGGCTTCCGCAATCAGCCCCAGCATTTT.